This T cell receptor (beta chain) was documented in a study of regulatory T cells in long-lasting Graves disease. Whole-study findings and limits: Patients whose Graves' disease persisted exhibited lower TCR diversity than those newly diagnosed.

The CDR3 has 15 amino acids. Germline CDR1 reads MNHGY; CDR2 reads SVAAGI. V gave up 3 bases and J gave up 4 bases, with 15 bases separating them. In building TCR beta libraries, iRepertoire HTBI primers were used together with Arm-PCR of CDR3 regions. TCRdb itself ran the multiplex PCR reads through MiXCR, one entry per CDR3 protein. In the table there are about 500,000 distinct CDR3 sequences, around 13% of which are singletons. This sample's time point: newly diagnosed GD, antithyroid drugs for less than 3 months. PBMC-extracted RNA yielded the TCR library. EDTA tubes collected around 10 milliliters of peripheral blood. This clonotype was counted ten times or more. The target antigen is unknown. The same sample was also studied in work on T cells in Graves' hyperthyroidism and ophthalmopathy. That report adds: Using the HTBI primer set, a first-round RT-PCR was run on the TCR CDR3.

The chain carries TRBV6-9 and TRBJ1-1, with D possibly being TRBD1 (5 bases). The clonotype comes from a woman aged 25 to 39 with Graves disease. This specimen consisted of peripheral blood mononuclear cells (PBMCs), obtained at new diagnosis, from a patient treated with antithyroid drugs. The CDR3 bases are TGTGCCAGCAGTTACGGACCGGGGCGGACCACTGAAGCTTTCTTT. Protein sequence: CASSYGPGRTTEAFF.